The source of this T cell receptor (beta chain) is a study of T cell repertoires in cytomegalovirus infection. In its sample, this clonotype was seen many times. Its antigen is not identified. One entry per CDR3 protein results from TCRdb running MiXCR on the reads. This sample has about 240,000 distinct CDR3 sequences, with 6.5% found just once. The V and J ends lost 0 bases and 8 bases respectively, with 16 bases between them. CDR3 length: 15 residues. Germline V gene lookup returns CDR1 LGHNA and CDR2 YSLEER. Study-level findings and limits: Adding up the frequency of public TCR beta families identified people who carried CMV plus the relevant HLA. Dominant in the ex vivo response were TCR beta clonotypes restricted by HLA-C and specific for CMV.

The chain couples TRBV4-3 to TRBJ1-2, with D possibly TRBD1 on 5 matching bases. This TCR was recovered from a human donor in good health (CMV status not recorded). Some clones in this sample may be carry-over from other donors' samples. The sample was PBMCs. The CDR3 is CASSQDRPGRGGYTF. CDR3 coding DNA: TGCGCCAGCAGCCAAGATCGTCCGGGCCGGGGGGGCTACACCTTC.